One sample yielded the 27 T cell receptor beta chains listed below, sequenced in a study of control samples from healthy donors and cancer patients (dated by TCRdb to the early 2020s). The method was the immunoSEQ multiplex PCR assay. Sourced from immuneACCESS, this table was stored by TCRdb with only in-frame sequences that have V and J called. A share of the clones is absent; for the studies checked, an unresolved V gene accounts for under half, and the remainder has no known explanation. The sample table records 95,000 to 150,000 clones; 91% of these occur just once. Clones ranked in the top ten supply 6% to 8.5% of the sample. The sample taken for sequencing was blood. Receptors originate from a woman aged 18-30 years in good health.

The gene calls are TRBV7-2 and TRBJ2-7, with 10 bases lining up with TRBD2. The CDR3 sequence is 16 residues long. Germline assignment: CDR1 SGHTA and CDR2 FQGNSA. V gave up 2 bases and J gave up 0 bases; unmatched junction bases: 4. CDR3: CASSLTSGMSSYEQYF. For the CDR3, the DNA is TGTGCCAGCAGCTTAACTAGCGGGATGAGCTCCTACGAGCAGTACTTC.

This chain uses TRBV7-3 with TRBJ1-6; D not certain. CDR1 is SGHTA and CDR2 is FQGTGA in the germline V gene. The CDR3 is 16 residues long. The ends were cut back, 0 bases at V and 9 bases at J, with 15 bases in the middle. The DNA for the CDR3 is TGTGCCAGCAGCTTAACCGCGGCAGGCGTTAGTTCACCCCTCCACTTT. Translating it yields CASSLTAAGVSSPLHF.

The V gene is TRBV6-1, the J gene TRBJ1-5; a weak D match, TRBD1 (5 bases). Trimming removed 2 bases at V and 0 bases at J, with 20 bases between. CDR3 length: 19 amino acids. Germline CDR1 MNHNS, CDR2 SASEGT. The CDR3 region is CASSETLFRTFYSNQPQHF. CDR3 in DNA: TGTGCCAGCAGTGAAACTCTTTTTCGGACATTTTATAGCAATCAGCCCCAGCATTTT.

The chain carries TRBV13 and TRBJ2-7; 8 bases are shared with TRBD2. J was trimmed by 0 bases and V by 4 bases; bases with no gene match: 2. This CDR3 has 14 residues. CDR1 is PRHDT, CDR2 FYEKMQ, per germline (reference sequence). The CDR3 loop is CASSYAGGSYEQYF. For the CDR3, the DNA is TGTGCCAGCAGCTACGCGGGGGGCTCCTACGAGCAGTACTTC. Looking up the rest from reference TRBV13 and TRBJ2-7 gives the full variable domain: AAGVIQSPRHLIKEKRETATLKCYPIPRHDTVYWYQQGPGQDPQFLISFYEKMQSDKGSIPDRFSAQQFSDYHSELNMSSLELGDSALYFCASSYAGGSYEQYFGPGTRLTVT.

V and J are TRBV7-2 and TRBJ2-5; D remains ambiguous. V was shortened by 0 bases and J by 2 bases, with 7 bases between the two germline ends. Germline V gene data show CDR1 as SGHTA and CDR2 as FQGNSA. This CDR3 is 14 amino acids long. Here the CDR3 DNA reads TGTGCCAGCAGCTTAGCGAACAGACAAGAGACCCAGTACTTC. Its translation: CASSLANRQETQYF. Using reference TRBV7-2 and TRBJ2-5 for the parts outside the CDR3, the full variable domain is GAGVSQSPSNKVTEKGKDVELRCDPISGHTALYWYRQSLGQGLEFLIYFQGNSAPDKSGLPSDRFSAERTGGSVSTLTIQRTQQEDSAVYLCASSLANRQETQYFGPGTRLLVL.

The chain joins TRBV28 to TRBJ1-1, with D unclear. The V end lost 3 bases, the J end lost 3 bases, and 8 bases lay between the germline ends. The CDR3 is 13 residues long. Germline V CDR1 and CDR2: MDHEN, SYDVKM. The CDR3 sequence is CASSFYMYTEAFF. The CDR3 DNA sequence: TGTGCCAGCAGTTTCTATATGTACACTGAAGCTTTCTTT.

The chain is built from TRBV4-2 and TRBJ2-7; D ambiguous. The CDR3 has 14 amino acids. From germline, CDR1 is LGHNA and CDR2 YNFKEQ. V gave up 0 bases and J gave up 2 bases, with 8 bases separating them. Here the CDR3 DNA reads TGTGCCAGCAGCCAAGATCGCCGGGCCTACGAGCAGTACTTC. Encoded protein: CASSQDRRAYEQYF.

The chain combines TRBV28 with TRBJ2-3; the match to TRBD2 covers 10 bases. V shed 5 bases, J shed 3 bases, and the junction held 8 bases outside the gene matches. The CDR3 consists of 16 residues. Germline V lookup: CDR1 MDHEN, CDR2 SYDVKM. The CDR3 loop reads CASSPTRTSGTDTQYF. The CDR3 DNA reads TGTGCCAGCAGTCCCACTCGGACTAGCGGAACAGATACGCAGTATTTT. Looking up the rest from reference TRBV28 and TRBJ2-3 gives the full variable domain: DVKVTQSSRYLVKRTGEKVFLECVQDMDHENMFWYRQDPGLGLRLIYFSYDVKMKEKGDIPEGYSVSREKKERFSLILESASTNQTSMYLCASSPTRTSGTDTQYFGPGTRLTVL.

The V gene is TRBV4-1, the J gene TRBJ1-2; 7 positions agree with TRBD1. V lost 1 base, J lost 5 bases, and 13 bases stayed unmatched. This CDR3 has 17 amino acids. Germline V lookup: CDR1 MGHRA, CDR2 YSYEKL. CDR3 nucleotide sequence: TGCGCCAGCAGCCAAGTTCATTATGGGACAGAAGGATATGGCTACACCTTC. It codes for CASSQVHYGTEGYGYTF.

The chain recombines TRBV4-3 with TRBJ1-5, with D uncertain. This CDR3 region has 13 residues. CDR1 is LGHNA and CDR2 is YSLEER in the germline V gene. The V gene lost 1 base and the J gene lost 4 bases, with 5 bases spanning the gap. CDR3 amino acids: CASSQVLNQPQHF. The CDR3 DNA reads TGCGCCAGCAGCCAAGTCCTGAATCAGCCCCAGCATTTT.

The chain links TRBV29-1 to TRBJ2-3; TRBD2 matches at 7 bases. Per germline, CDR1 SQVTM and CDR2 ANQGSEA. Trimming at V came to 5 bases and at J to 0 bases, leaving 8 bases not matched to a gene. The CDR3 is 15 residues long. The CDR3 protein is CSVIPLADSTDTQYF. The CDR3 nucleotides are TGCAGCGTTATACCTCTAGCGGATAGCACAGATACGCAGTATTTT.

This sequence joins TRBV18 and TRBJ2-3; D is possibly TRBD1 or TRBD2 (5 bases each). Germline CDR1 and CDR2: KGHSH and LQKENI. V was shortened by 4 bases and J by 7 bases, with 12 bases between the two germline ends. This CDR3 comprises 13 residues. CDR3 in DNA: TGTGCCAGCTCACTCGGGACGGGTCATACGCAGTATTTT. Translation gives CASSLGTGHTQYF.

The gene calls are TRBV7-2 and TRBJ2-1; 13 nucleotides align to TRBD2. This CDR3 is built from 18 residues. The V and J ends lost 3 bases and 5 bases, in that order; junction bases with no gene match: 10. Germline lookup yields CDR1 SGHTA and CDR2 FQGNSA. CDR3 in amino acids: CASSLLSWTSGSHNEQFF. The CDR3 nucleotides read TGTGCCAGCAGCTTGTTGTCCTGGACTAGCGGGAGCCACAATGAGCAGTTCTTC.

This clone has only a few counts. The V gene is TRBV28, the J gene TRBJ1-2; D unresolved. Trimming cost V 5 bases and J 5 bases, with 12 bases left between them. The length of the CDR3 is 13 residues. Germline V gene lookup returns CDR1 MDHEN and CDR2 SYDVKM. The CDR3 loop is CASSVRTEYGYTF. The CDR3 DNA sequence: TGTGCCAGCAGTGTACGGACCGAATATGGCTACACCTTC.

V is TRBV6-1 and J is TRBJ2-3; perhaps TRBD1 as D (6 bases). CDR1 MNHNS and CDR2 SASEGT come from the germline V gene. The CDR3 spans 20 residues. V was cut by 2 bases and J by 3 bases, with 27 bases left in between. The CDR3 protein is CASSELIAYRAARTTDTQYF. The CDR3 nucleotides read TGTGCCAGCAGTGAACTCATCGCTTACAGGGCTGCGAGGACGACAGATACGCAGTATTTT.

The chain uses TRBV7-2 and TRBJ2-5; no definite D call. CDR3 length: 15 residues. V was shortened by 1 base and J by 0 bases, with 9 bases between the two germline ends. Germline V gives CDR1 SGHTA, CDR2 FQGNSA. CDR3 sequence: CASSLGSKYQETQYF. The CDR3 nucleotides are TGTGCCAGCAGCTTAGGATCAAAGTACCAAGAGACCCAGTACTTC.

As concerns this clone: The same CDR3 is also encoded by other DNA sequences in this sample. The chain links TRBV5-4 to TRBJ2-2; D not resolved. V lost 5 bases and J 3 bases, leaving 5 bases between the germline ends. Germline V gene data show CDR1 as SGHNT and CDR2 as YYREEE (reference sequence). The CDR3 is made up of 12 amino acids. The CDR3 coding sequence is TGTGCCAGCAGTCCCGACACCGGGGAGCTGTTTTTT. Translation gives CASSPDTGELFF. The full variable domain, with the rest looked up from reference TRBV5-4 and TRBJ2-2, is ETGVTQSPTHLIKTRGQQVTLRCSSQSGHNTVSWYQQALGQGPQFIFQYYREEENGRGNFPPRFSGLQFPNYSSELNVNALELDDSALYLCASSPDTGELFFGEGSRLTVL.

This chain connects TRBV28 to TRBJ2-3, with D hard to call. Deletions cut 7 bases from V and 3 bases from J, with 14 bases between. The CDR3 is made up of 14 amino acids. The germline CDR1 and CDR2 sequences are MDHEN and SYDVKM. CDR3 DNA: TGTGCCAGCAATCGACCCACGGAGACAGATACGCAGTATTTT. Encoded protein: CASNRPTETDTQYF. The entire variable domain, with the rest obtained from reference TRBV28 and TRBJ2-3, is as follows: DVKVTQSSRYLVKRTGEKVFLECVQDMDHENMFWYRQDPGLGLRLIYFSYDVKMKEKGDIPEGYSVSREKKERFSLILESASTNQTSMYLCASNRPTETDTQYFGPGTRLTVL.

The CDR3 coding sequence is TGTGCCAGCAGCTTAGATTGGCTAGCGTCCTACAATGAGCAGTTCTTC. Translation: CASSLDWLASYNEQFF. The rearrangement joins TRBV7-9 to TRBJ2-1; possibly TRBD2 for D (6 bases). Germline V gives CDR1 SEHNR, CDR2 FQNEAQ (reference sequence). The V and J ends lost 1 base and 1 base respectively, with 11 bases between them. The CDR3 sequence is 16 residues long.

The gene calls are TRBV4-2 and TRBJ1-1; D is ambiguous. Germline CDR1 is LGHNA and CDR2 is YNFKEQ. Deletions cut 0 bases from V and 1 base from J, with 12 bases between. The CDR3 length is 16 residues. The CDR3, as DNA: TGTGCCAGCAGCCAAGACGTCAGGATGGGGAACACTGAAGCTTTCTTT. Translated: CASSQDVRMGNTEAFF.

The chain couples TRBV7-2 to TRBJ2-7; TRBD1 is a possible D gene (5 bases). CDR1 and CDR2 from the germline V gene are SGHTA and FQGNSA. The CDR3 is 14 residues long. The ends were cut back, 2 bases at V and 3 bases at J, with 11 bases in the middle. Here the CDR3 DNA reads TGTGCCAGCAGCTTATCTAGACAGTACTACGAGCAGTACTTC. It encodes CASSLSRQYYEQYF. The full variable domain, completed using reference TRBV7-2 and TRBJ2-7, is GAGVSQSPSNKVTEKGKDVELRCDPISGHTALYWYRQSLGQGLEFLIYFQGNSAPDKSGLPSDRFSAERTGGSVSTLTIQRTQQEDSAVYLCASSLSRQYYEQYFGPGTRLTVT.

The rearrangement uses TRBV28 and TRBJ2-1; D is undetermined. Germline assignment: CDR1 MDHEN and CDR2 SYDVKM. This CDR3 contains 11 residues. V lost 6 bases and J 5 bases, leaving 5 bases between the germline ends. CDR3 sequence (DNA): TGTGCCAGCAGGCTAAACAATGAGCAGTTCTTC. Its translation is CASRLNNEQFF.

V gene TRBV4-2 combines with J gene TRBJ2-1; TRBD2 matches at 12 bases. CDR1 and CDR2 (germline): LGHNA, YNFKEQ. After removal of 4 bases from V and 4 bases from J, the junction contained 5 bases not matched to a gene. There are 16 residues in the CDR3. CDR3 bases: TGTGCCAGCAGCCTGCTGACTAGCGGGGGTTACAATGAGCAGTTCTTC. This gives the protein CASSLLTSGGYNEQFF.

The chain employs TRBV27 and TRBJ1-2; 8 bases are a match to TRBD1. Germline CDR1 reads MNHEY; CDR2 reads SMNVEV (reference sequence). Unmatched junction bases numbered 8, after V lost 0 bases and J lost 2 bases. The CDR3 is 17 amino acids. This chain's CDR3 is CASSLSSRGLFNYGYTF. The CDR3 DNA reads TGTGCCAGCAGTTTATCTAGCAGGGGGCTCTTCAACTATGGCTACACCTTC.

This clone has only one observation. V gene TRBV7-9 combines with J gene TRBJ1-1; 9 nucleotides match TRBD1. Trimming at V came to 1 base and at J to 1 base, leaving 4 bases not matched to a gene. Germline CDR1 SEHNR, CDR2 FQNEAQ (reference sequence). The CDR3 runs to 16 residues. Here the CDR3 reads CASSLGTGDPNTEAFF. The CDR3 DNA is TGTGCCAGCAGCTTAGGGACAGGGGACCCGAACACTGAAGCTTTCTTT.

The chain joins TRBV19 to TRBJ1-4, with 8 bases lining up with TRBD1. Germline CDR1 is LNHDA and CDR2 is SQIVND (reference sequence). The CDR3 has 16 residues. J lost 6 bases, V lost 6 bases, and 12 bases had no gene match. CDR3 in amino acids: CASSQDRAGGYEKLFF. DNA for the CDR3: TGTGCCAGTAGCCAGGACCGAGCAGGGGGCTATGAAAAACTGTTTTTT.

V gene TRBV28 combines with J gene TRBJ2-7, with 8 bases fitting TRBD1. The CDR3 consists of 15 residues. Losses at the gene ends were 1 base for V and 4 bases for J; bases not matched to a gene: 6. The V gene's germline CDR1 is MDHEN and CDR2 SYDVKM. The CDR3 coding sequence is TGTGCCAGCAGTTTATCAGGGGGCGAAATGTACGAGCAGTACTTC. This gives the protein CASSLSGGEMYEQYF.